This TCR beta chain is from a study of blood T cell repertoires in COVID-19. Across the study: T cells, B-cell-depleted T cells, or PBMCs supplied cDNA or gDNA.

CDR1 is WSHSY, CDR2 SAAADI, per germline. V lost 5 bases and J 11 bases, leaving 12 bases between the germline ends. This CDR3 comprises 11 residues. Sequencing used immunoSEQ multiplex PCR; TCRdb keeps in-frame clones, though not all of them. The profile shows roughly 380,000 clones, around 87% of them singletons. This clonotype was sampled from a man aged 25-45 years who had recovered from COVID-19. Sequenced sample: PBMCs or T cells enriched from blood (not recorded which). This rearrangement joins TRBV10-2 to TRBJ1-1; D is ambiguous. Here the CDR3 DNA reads TGCGCCAGCAGTATCCGCGGGTTGGCTTTCTTT. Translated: CASSIRGLAFF.